This T cell receptor (beta chain) appears in the sequencing data of a study of T cell responses to AZD1222 COVID-19 vaccine. Notes on the study in general: As reported, nearly half of all spike-specific TCRs target variant regions that are unmutated.

V was clipped by 4 bases and J by 1 base; unmatched bases: 10. The V gene's germline CDR1 is PRHDT and CDR2 FYEKMQ (reference sequence). This CDR3 is 17 amino acids long. On this clone itself: Antigen unknown.

TCRdb's copy holds only in-frame clones and misses some; the assay was immunoSEQ multiplex PCR. In the table there are 120,000 to 150,000 clones, roughly 86% of which are singletons. V usage is TRBV13 and J usage is TRBJ1-1; the match to TRBD1 covers 9 bases. The material was peripheral blood, obtained 28 days after the second dose of the MenACWY control vaccine. The clonotype originates from an adult who received the MenACWY meningococcal vaccine as a control. The CDR3 DNA reads TGTGCCAGCAGCTGGGGCATACTGGGACAGGGGAACACTGAAGCTTTCTTT. This codes for CASSWGILGQGNTEAFF.